Following are 24 T cell receptor beta chains from one sample sequenced in a study of blood T cell repertoires in COVID-19. The assay was immunoSEQ multiplex PCR, and TCRdb's table has in-frame clones only and misses some. The table shows about 410,000 clones, with around 92% occurring only once. Input material: PBMCs or T cells enriched from blood (not recorded which). These receptors came from a woman aged 25 to 39 who had recovered from COVID-19.

The rearrangement links TRBV5-4 to TRBJ2-7, with TRBD2 matching over 11 bases. The J segment lost 7 bases and the V segment lost 5 bases, leaving 14 bases of the junction unmatched. The CDR3 is made up of 16 amino acids. CDR1 and CDR2 from the germline V gene are SGHNT and YYREEE (reference sequence). The CDR3 reads CASSFSLAGAAREQYF. CDR3 coding DNA: TGTGCCAGCAGTTTCTCACTAGCGGGAGCGGCGCGGGAGCAGTACTTC.

This sequence joins TRBV20-1 and TRBJ1-6; TRBD1 agrees at 7 bases. The CDR3 length is 11 residues. Germline V gene sequence: CDR1 DFQATT, CDR2 SNEGSKA (reference sequence). Trimming at V came to 7 bases and at J to 16 bases, leaving 10 bases not matched to a gene. The CDR3, as DNA: TGCAGTGAGTCCGGGACAGTGATTCTCCACTTT. This gives the protein CSESGTVILHF.

J is TRBJ1-2 and V is TRBV10-2, with 9 bases fitting TRBD1. CDR3 length: 15 amino acids. Germline lookup yields CDR1 WSHSY and CDR2 SAAADI. The V gene end was trimmed by 3 bases and the J gene end by 3 bases; junction bases not matched to a gene: 5. Written as DNA, the CDR3 is TGCGCCAGCAGTGACCGACAGGGGGTGGACTATGGCTACACCTTC. Translated: CASSDRQGVDYGYTF.

V is TRBV12-3 or TRBV12-4 and J is TRBJ2-2; D gene unclear. The V and J ends lost 10 bases and 1 base respectively, with 7 bases between them. This CDR3 comprises 12 residues. CDR3 in DNA: TGTGCCACCAGCAAGAACACCGGGGAGCTGTTTTTT. As protein: CATSKNTGELFF.

The V gene is TRBV3-1 (or the pseudogene TRBV3-2), the J gene TRBJ1-2; D remains ambiguous. CDR3 length equals 13 residues. The V gene's germline CDR1 is LGHDT and CDR2 YNNKEL (reference sequence). The germline V and J ends were trimmed by 0 bases and 4 bases, with 6 bases remaining between them. The CDR3 reads CASSQEGSYGYTF. The CDR3 DNA is TGTGCCAGCAGCCAAGAAGGGAGCTATGGCTACACCTTC.

As for this clone: At one end the junction does not follow the germline gene, possibly because of a read error. The rearrangement links TRBV7-7 to TRBJ1-2; TRBD1 agrees at 8 bases. The CDR3 totals 14 residues. The germline V gene encodes CDR1 SSHAT and CDR2 FNYEAQ (reference sequence). CDR3 bases: TGTGCTAGCAGCTTAGACAGGGGAGACTATGGCTACACCTTC. Amino acids: CASSLDRGDYGYTF.

The rearrangement uses TRBV2 and TRBJ1-5; D remains ambiguous. The germline V and J ends were trimmed by 3 bases and 3 bases, with 9 bases remaining between them. The CDR3 has 14 amino acids. Looked up from germline, CDR1 is SNHLY and CDR2 is FYNNEI. The CDR3 sequence is CASSDYGYNQPQHF. CDR3 in DNA: TGTGCCAGCAGTGATTACGGGTACAATCAGCCCCAGCATTTT.

This clone was seen only once. V usage is TRBV11-3 and J usage is TRBJ1-1; D is possibly TRBD1 (5 bases). The CDR3 contains 13 residues. Trimming took 5 bases from V and 4 from J, leaving 11 bases between them. Germline assignment: CDR1 SGHNT and CDR2 YENEEA. The CDR3 protein is CASSRRDGTEAFF. The CDR3 DNA is TGTGCCAGCAGCCGCAGGGATGGCACTGAAGCTTTCTTT.

This chain links TRBV11-2 with TRBJ2-4; D is uncertain. The CDR3 totals 16 residues. V was clipped by 1 base and J by 0 bases, with 10 bases between them. In germline, CDR1 is SGHAT, CDR2 FQNNGV. CDR3: CASSLARILAKNIQYF. The CDR3 nucleotides are TGTGCCAGCAGCTTAGCCAGGATCCTAGCCAAAAACATTCAGTACTTC.

CDR3 sequence reads: CASSGLGQAFPLHF. In nucleotides, the CDR3 is TGTGCCAGCAGCGGACTAGGACAGGCTTTTCCCCTCCACTTT. This chain connects TRBV9 to TRBJ1-6; TRBD1 matches 7 bases. With 3 bases clipped from V and 13 bases from J, the junction kept 10 bases outside the gene matches. The germline CDR1 and CDR2 sequences are SGDLS and YYNGEE. This CDR3 is built from 14 residues.

The gene calls are TRBV4-1 and TRBJ1-5; 7 bases fit TRBD1. The ends lost 8 bases at V and 6 bases at J; junction bases unmatched: 7. Per the germline V gene, CDR1 is MGHRA and CDR2 is YSYEKL. The CDR3 spans 13 residues. The CDR3 is CASLDTGVQPQHF. Written as DNA, the CDR3 is TGCGCCAGCCTGGATACAGGGGTTCAGCCCCAGCATTTT.

The chain is built from TRBV6-5 and TRBJ1-5; D ambiguous. This CDR3 contains 13 residues. Trimming took 0 bases from V and 9 from J, leaving 9 bases between them. Germline lookup yields CDR1 MNHEY and CDR2 SVGAGI. This CDR3 is CASSYSAEWPQHF. The CDR3 bases are TGTGCCAGCAGTTACTCGGCGGAATGGCCCCAGCATTTT.

J is TRBJ1-4 and V is TRBV11-2, with 8 positions matching TRBD1. V lost 5 bases to trimming and J lost 4 bases; unmatched junction nucleotides: 12. The CDR3 has 17 amino acids. Germline V gives CDR1 SGHAT, CDR2 FQNNGV. The CDR3 DNA reads as TGTGCCAGCAGCACAGCAGGGGGCGCGTCCCTTAATGAAAAACTGTTTTTT. Residues: CASSTAGGASLNEKLFF. Together with reference TRBV11-2 and TRBJ1-4, the CDR3 gives the full variable domain: EAGVAQSPRYKIIEKRQSVAFWCNPISGHATLYWYQQILGQGPKLLIQFQNNGVVDDSQLPKDRFSAERLKGVDSTLKIQPAKLEDSAVYLCASSTAGGASLNEKLFFGSGTQLSVL.

V gene TRBV2 combines with J gene TRBJ1-6, with D perhaps TRBD1 (5 bases). Germline-derived CDR1 and CDR2 are SNHLY and FYNNEI. Trimming took 1 base from V and 2 from J, leaving 6 bases between them. The CDR3 is 15 residues long. In DNA, the CDR3 is TGTGCCAGCAGTGAAGAGGGGACCTATAATTCACCCCTCCACTTT. This codes for CASSEEGTYNSPLHF.

The CDR3 coding sequence is TGTGCCAGCAGCTTAGCGGCCAGAGGCAATGAGCAGTTCTTC. Translation: CASSLAARGNEQFF. This chain links TRBV7-8 with TRBJ2-1; D not resolved. The CDR3 extends over 14 amino acids. Trimming took off 0 bases at V and 6 bases at J, with 9 bases between the two ends. Germline V gene lookup returns CDR1 SGHVS and CDR2 FQNEAQ.

This chain uses TRBV27 with TRBJ1-6, with 8 bases fitting TRBD1. The germline gives CDR1 MNHEY, CDR2 SMNVEV (reference sequence). Trimming removed 4 bases from V and 6 bases from J; junction bases left unmatched: 8. This CDR3 contains 16 residues. The CDR3 spells CASSSEDRASNSPLHF. For the CDR3, the DNA is TGTGCCAGCAGTTCCGAGGACAGGGCCAGTAATTCACCCCTCCACTTT.

The CDR3 nucleotides read TGTGCCATCAGTCAATCCGGCCTCGGGACAGGCCCCCACGAGCAGTACTTC. Translating it yields CAISQSGLGTGPHEQYF. The gene calls are TRBV10-3 and TRBJ2-7, with 8 nucleotides matching TRBD1. Germline CDR1 reads ENHRY; CDR2 reads SYGVKD. The ends lost 5 bases at V and 5 bases at J; junction bases unmatched: 17. This CDR3 has 17 residues.

The chain is built from TRBV29-1 and TRBJ2-1; 7 bases agree with TRBD1. The J segment lost 6 bases and the V segment lost 4 bases, leaving 15 bases of the junction unmatched. CDR1 is SQVTM, CDR2 ANQGSEA, per germline. The CDR3 is 16 amino acids. The DNA for the CDR3 is TGCAGCGTTGTGGCTTCCGAAAGACAGGGTATCAATGAGCAGTTCTTC. Amino acids: CSVVASERQGINEQFF.

The CDR3 DNA follows: TGTGCCAGCACCCCCGGGACAGCGATTGAAAAACTGTTTTTT. This codes for CASTPGTAIEKLFF. This chain connects TRBV9 to TRBJ1-4, with 7 bases lining up with TRBD1. V shed 6 bases and J 7 bases; nucleotides not matched to a gene: 9. Germline CDR1 SGDLS, CDR2 YYNGEE. There are 14 residues in the CDR3.

The J gene is TRBJ2-5, the V gene TRBV5-1; TRBD1 aligns across 10 bases. Looked up from germline, CDR1 is SGHRS and CDR2 is YFSETQ. The CDR3 consists of 16 residues. Trimming took 3 bases from V and 7 from J; bases not matched to a gene: 12. DNA for the CDR3: TGCGCCAGCAGCTCCCTCGGGAGGACAGGGGGGGGGACCCAGTACTTC. Translating it yields CASSSLGRTGGGTQYF.

J is TRBJ1-3 and V is TRBV20-1, with a possible D match to TRBD1 (5 bases). Germline assignment: CDR1 DFQATT and CDR2 SNEGSKA (reference sequence). The CDR3 is made up of 15 amino acids. Trimming shortened V by 3 bases and J by 2 bases, and 14 bases separated the two germline ends. The CDR3 nucleotides are TGCAGTGCTAGTGTATCTCCGGGGGCTGGAAACACCATATATTTT. Translated: CSASVSPGAGNTIYF.

This chain joins TRBV7-8 and TRBJ1-1, with 9 bases fitting TRBD1. Trimming at V came to 5 bases and at J to 1 base, leaving 5 bases not matched to a gene. Germline V CDR1 and CDR2: SGHVS, FQNEAQ. This CDR3 contains 15 residues. The CDR3 DNA reads TGTGCCAGCAGCCCCGGGACAGGGCCGAACACTGAAGCTTTCTTT. This sequence encodes CASSPGTGPNTEAFF.

The chain uses TRBV29-1 and TRBJ2-7; 7 bases agree with TRBD1. Germline V CDR1 and CDR2: SQVTM, ANQGSEA. The ends lost 2 bases at V and 3 bases at J; junction bases unmatched: 4. CDR3 length: 13 amino acids. The CDR3 sequence is CSVEPPGGYEQYF. The CDR3, as DNA: TGCAGCGTTGAACCTCCAGGGGGCTACGAGCAGTACTTC.

This chain connects TRBV7-9 to TRBJ1-1; D possibly corresponds to TRBD1 (6 bases). V lost 1 base to trimming and J lost 0 bases, with 6 bases between them. The CDR3 contains 14 residues. CDR1 is SEHNR and CDR2 is FQNEAQ in the germline V gene (reference sequence). Here the CDR3 reads CASSLEGVNTEAFF. The DNA for the CDR3 is TGTGCCAGCAGCTTAGAGGGGGTGAACACTGAAGCTTTCTTT.